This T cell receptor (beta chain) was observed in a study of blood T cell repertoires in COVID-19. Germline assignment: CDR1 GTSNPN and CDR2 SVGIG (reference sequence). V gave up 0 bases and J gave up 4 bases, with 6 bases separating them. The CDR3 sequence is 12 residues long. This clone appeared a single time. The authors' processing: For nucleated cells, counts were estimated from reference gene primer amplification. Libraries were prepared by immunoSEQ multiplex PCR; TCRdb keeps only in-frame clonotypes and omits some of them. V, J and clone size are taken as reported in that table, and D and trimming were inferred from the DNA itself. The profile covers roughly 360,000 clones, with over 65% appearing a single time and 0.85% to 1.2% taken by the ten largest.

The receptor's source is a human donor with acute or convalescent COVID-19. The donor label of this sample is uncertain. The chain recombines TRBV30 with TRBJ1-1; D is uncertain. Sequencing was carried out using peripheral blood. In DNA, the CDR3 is TGTGCCTGGAGTGTTTGGAGCACTGAAGCTTTCTTT. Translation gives CAWSVWSTEAFF.